Below, one T cell receptor beta chain is given with its context. Its matching antigen is unknown. Pooled in the analysis were second doses at about 4 or about 12 weeks. V was clipped by 4 bases and J by 8 bases, with 10 bases between them. CDR3 length: 12 amino acids. Germline CDR1 is SGHRS and CDR2 is YFSETQ. The sample belongs to a study of T cell responses to AZD1222 COVID-19 vaccine. Sequencing was performed with immunoSEQ multiplex PCR; in TCRdb, only in-frame clones are kept and a portion is missing. The table includes 150,000 to 200,000 clones, approximately 90% detected once. Study-wide findings and caveats: Regions left unmutated in variants are reportedly the target of nearly half of spike-specific TCRs. Possibly, clonal diversity was underestimated; donors were largely white British and included more females. CD4 TCRs associated with vaccination spanned spike, dominating at 160-218 and 743-854.

The sequence was collected from an adult who received the AZD1222 COVID-19 vaccine. V is TRBV5-1 and J is TRBJ1-3; the D gene is possibly TRBD1 (6 bases). The sample consisted of peripheral blood, taken 28 days after the second AZD1222 dose. In nucleotides, the CDR3 is TGCGCCAGCAGCCCACAGGGAGACACCATATATTTT. This encodes CASSPQGDTIYF. Based on the CDR3 plus reference TRBV5-1 and TRBJ1-3, the full variable domain is KAGVTQTPRYLIKTRGQQVTLSCSPISGHRSVSWYQQTPGQGLQFLFEYFSETQRNKGNFPGRFSGRQFSNSRSEMNVSTLELGDSALYLCASSPQGDTIYFGEGSWLTVV.